This TCR beta chain was found in a study of PD-1 blockade in classical Hodgkin lymphoma. Documented time point: cycle 4 day 1 (C4D1), after six to seven weeks of nivolumab. Every one of the patients relapsed after autologous stem cell transplantation (brentuximab vedotin exposure was variable). Sequencing used immunoSEQ multiplex PCR; TCRdb keeps in-frame clones, though not all of them. Among more than 95,000 clones listed, about nine tenths were seen once. For this clone: Its antigen is unknown.

Trimming took 2 bases from V and 7 from J; bases not matched to a gene: 13. The CDR3 is 16 residues long. Germline lookup yields CDR1 MNHEY and CDR2 SMNVEV (reference sequence). Whole-study results and caveats: Factors driving the repertoire differences, possibly disease activity or prior therapy, remain undefined. Newly diagnosed patients had diversity similar to the baseline diversity of complete responders. CD4+ but not CD8+ TCR diversity rose significantly by C4D1. Patients excluded were those beginning nivolumab under 1 year after ASCT.

The chain couples TRBV27 to TRBJ1-2; 7 bases fit TRBD1. Sequencing used peripheral blood mononuclear cells (PBMCs), obtained before the fourth cycle of nivolumab. This TCR was recovered from a human donor with classical Hodgkin lymphoma. The CDR3 nucleotides read TGTGCCAGCAGTTTAGCCCCCCGACAGGGTGAGGCTGGCTACACCTTC. The encoded protein is CASSLAPRQGEAGYTF.